This T cell receptor (beta chain) was recovered during a study of T cell repertoires in cytomegalovirus infection. V lost 2 bases to trimming and J lost 3 bases, with 13 bases between them. This CDR3 spans 15 amino acids. CDR1 is MNHEY and CDR2 is SMNVEV in the germline V gene (reference sequence). TCRdb redid the calling of the reads with MiXCR, one entry per CDR3 protein. The data contain roughly 200,000 distinct CDR3 sequences, less than 50% of them singletons. Points on this clonotype: What it binds is not known.

The gene calls are TRBV27 and TRBJ1-2; possible D gene TRBD1, 6 bases. The receptor was derived from a human donor in good health (CMV status not recorded). Some clones in this sample may be carry-over from other donors' samples. The material sequenced was CD8+ T cells from cultured PBMCs, taken from culture after CMV antigen stimulation. The CDR3 is CASSLVGAGDYGYTF. CDR3 DNA sequence: TGTGCCAGCAGTTTAGTAGGGGCAGGGGACTATGGCTACACCTTC.